This T cell receptor beta chain was sequenced in a study of T cells in localized non-small cell lung cancer. Sequenced by immunoSEQ multiplex PCR; TCRdb stores in-frame clones only, minus some. The table records 20,000 to 30,000 clones, approximately 86% of them present only once. The germline CDR1 and CDR2 sequences are SGHTA and FQGNSA. V shed 7 bases and J 10 bases; nucleotides not matched to a gene: 13. The CDR3 consists of 16 residues. The sample here was peripheral blood, taken before any cancer treatment. The V gene is TRBV7-2, the J gene TRBJ2-1, with 13 bases aligning to TRBD2. This clonotype was sampled from a male donor at least 60 years old with stage II squamous cell lung carcinoma. In DNA, the CDR3 is TGTGCCAGCACCGGGAGGGGGACTAGCGGGATTAGGGAGCAGTTCTTC. It specifies CASTGRGTSGIREQFF.